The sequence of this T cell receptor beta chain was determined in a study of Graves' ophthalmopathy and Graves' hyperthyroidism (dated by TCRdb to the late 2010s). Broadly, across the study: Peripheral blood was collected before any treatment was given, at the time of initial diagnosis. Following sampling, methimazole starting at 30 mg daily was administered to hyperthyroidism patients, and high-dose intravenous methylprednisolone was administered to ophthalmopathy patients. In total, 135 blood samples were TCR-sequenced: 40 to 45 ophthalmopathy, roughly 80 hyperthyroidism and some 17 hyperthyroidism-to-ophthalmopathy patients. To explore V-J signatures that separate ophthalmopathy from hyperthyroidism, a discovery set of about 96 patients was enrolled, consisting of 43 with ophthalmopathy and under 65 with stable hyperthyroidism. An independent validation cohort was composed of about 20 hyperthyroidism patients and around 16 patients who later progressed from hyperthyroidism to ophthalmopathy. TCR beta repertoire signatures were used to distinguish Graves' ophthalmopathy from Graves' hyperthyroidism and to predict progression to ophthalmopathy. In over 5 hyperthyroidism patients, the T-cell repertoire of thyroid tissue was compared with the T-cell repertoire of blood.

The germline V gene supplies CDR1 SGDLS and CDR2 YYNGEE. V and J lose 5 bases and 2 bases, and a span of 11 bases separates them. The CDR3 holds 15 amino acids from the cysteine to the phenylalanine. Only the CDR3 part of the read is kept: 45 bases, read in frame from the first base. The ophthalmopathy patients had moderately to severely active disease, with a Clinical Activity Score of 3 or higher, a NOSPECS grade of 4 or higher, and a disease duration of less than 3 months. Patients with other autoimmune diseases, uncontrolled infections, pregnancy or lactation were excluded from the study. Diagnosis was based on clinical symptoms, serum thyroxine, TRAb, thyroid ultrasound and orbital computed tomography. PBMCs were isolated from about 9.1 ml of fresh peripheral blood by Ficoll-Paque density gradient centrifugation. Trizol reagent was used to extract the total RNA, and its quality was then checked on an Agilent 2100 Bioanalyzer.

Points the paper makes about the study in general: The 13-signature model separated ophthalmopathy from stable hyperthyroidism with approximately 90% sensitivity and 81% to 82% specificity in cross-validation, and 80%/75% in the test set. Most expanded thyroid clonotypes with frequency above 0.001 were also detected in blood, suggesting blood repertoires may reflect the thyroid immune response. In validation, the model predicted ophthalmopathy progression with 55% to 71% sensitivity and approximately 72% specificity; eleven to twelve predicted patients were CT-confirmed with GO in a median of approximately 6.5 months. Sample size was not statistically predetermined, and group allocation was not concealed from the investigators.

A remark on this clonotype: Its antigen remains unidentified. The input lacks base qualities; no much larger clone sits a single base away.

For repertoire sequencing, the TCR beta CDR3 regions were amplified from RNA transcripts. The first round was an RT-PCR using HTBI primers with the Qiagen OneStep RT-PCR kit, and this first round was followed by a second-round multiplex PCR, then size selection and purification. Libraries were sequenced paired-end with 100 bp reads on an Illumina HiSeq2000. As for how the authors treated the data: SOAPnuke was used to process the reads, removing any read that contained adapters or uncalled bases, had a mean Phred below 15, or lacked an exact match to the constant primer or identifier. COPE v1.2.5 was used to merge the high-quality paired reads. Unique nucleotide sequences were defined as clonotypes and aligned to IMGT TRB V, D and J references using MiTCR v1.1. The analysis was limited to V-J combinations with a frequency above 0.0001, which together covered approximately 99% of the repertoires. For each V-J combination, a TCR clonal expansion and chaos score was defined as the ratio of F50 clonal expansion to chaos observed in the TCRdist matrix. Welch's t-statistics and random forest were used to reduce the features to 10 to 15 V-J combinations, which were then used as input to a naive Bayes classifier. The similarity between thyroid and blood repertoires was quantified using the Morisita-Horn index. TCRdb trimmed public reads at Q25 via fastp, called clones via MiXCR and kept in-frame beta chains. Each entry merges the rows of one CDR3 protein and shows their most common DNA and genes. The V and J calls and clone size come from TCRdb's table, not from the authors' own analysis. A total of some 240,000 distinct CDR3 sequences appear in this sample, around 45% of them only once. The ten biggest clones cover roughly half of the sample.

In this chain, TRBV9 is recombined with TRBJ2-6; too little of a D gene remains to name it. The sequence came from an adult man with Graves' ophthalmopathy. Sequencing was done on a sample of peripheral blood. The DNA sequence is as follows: TGTGCCAGCAGTTATGAGGCGACTGGGGCCAACGTCCTGACTTTC. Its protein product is CASSYEATGANVLTF.